The rows below give T cell receptor beta chains drawn from one sample of a study of T cell changes during pregnancy in multiple sclerosis. Libraries were prepared by immunoSEQ multiplex PCR; TCRdb keeps only in-frame clonotypes and omits some of them. Seen here are more than 35,000 clones, more than 70% observed once, and the top ten hold over 5%. Material: CD8+ T cells from peripheral blood mononuclear cells, obtained after pregnancy. These receptors came from a female donor in good health, enrolled as a control in a pregnancy study. Both conserved end residues are part of each CDR3. Fields, in order: V gene, CDR3 length, clone size, J gene, D gene, CDR3 protein, CDR3 DNA. D genes are given only for firm matches. A clone size is listed for some rows: how often the clone was seen (once, few, many), or a class if it is expanded.

TRBV4-2	16	.	TRBJ1-5	.	CASSQEGGMSNQPQHF	TGTGCCAGCAGCCAAGAAGGAGGGATGAGTAATCAGCCCCAGCATTTT
TRBV5-8	15	few	TRBJ2-7	TRBD1	CASTADGQELYEQYF	TGTGCCAGCACCGCAGATGGACAGGAACTCTACGAGCAGTACTTC
TRBV5-8	13	.	TRBJ1-2	.	CASSLAEGYGYTF	TGTGCCAGCAGCTTGGCCGAGGGTTATGGCTACACCTTC
TRBV5-1	15	once	TRBJ2-5	.	CASIANGGKLETQYF	TGCGCCAGCATAGCCAACGGGGGTAAATTGGAGACCCAGTACTTC
TRBV11-1	12	few	TRBJ2-7	.	CASSPGTYEQYF	TGTGCCAGCAGCCCCGGGACCTACGAGCAGTACTTC
TRBV4-1	14	.	TRBJ1-2	.	CASSQYRRENGYTF	TGCGCCAGCAGCCAATATCGCAGGGAAAATGGCTACACCTTC
TRBV2	15	.	TRBJ1-1	.	CASSERGRSNTEAFF	TGTGCCAGCAGTGAAAGGGGCAGGTCTAACACTGAAGCTTTCTTT
TRBV27	16	.	TRBJ2-3	TRBD2	CASSEWRGGDTDTQYF	TGTGCCAGCAGTGAGTGGCGCGGGGGGGACACAGATACGCAGTATTTT
TRBV28	15	.	TRBJ2-7	TRBD1	CASSFGGTGDSEQYF	TGTGCCAGCAGTTTCGGCGGGACAGGGGACTCCGAGCAGTACTTC
TRBV5-8	11	.	TRBJ1-1	.	CASSGGAEAFF	TGTGCCAGCAGCGGGGGCGCTGAAGCTTTCTTT
TRBV5-8	14	.	TRBJ1-1	TRBD1	CASSFTGGNTEAFF	TGTGCCAGCAGCTTCACAGGGGGAAACACTGAAGCTTTCTTT
TRBV28	12	.	TRBJ1-5	.	CASSPGNQPQHF	TGTGCCAGCAGTCCTGGCAATCAGCCCCAGCATTTT
TRBV4-1	15	.	TRBJ2-1	.	CASSQVGRGSDEQFF	TGCGCCAGCAGCCAAGTAGGTCGGGGGTCGGATGAGCAGTTCTTC
TRBV12-5	15	.	TRBJ2-5	TRBD1	CASGSDRGDWETQYF	TGTGCTAGTGGTTCTGACAGGGGAGATTGGGAGACCCAGTACTTC
TRBV2	16	.	TRBJ2-5	TRBD2	CASRAGVLTSEETQYF	TGTGCCAGCCGGGCGGGGGTTTTGACTTCAGAGGAGACCCAGTACTTC
TRBV9	14	.	TRBJ1-4	.	CASSAEGVNEKLFF	TGTGCCAGCAGCGCGGAAGGGGTAAATGAAAAACTGTTTTTT
TRBV4-1	14	.	TRBJ2-7	TRBD1	CASSHLQGVYEQYF	TGCGCCAGCAGCCACCTTCAGGGGGTCTACGAGCAGTACTTC